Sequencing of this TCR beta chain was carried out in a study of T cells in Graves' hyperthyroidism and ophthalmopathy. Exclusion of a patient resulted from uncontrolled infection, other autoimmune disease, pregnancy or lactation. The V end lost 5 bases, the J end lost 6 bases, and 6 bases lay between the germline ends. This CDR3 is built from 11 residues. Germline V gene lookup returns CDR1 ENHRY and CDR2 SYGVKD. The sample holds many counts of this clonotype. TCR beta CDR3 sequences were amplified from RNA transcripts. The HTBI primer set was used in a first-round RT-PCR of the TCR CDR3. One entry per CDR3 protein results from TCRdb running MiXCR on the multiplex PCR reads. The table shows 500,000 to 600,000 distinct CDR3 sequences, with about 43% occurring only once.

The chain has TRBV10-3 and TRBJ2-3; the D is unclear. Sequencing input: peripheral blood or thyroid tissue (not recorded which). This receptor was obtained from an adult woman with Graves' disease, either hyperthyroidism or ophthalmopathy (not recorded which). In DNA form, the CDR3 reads TGTGCCATCAGTCAAGCGGATACGCAGTATTTT. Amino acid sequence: CAISQADTQYF.